The clone carrying this T cell receptor (beta chain) was observed at least ten times. The CDR3 totals 15 residues. Germline lookup yields CDR1 SGHRS and CDR2 YFSETQ. Trimming stripped 4 bases from V and 5 bases from J, with 17 bases between. A J-beta primer mix and a sample-barcoded 5' primer were used in a second PCR of about 7 to 12 cycles. TCRdb analysed the 5' RACE reads with MiXCR anew, one entry per CDR3 protein. The sample lists hundreds of thousands of distinct CDR3 sequences, roughly 30% occurring once. This sample stems from a study of blood T cells in healthy people across ages. The specimen was blood. This TCR derives from a woman older than 75 in good health. V is TRBV5-1 and J is TRBJ2-3; TRBD2 might be the D (5 bases). This chain's CDR3 is CASSLGGARGDTQYF. The CDR3 DNA reads TGCGCCAGCAGCCTAGGCGGTGCCCGGGGAGATACGCAGTATTTT.